This T cell receptor (beta chain) was profiled in a study of identical twins. The germline V gene has CDR1 SEHNR and CDR2 FQNEAQ (reference sequence). The CDR3 is 16 amino acids. The V end was cut by 3 bases, the J end by 2 bases, with 14 bases between. Using its own MiXCR run on the 5' RACE reads, TCRdb lists one record per CDR3 protein. The repertoire holds about 530,000 distinct CDR3 sequences, with approximately 20% as singletons. The sample was also reused in another study, on yellow fever vaccine responses in identical twins.

The specimen sequenced was CD4+ T cells sorted from blood. This clonotype was obtained from a woman aged 18-30 years in good health. The genes are TRBV7-9 and TRBJ2-1; possibly TRBD2 for D (6 bases). The CDR3 DNA reads TGTGCCAGCAGCTTGGTAGCGTGGGGGGCCTACAATGAGCAGTTCTTC. Translated: CASSLVAWGAYNEQFF.